The 15 T cell receptor beta chains in this list originate from one sample, sequenced in a study of cytomegalovirus exposure and HLA in healthy donors. In the PCR, 60 Vbeta and 13 Jbeta primers were used. TCRdb keeps only in-frame clones here, not all; method: immunoSEQ multiplex PCR. This table has about 160,000 clones, around 77% appearing once. Sequencing was performed on PBMCs. The receptors stem from a man aged 55 to 70 in good health and CMV-seronegative.

This chain links TRBV2 with TRBJ2-5, with D possibly matching TRBD1 (6 bases). V lost 8 bases to trimming and J lost 0 bases, with 10 bases between them. CDR3 length equals 13 residues. The germline V gene encodes CDR1 SNHLY and CDR2 FYNNEI. As DNA, the CDR3 is TGTGCCAGCGCCGGGACAAACCAAGAGACCCAGTACTTC. It codes for CASAGTNQETQYF.

The chain links TRBV7-2 to TRBJ2-2; D remains ambiguous. Germline loops: CDR1 SGHTA, CDR2 FQGNSA. V lost 7 bases and J lost 0, with 15 bases in between. The CDR3 is 16 amino acids. The CDR3 is CASNRRQPPNTGELFF. The CDR3 bases are TGTGCCAGCAACCGGCGGCAACCTCCGAACACCGGGGAGCTGTTTTTT.

The chain employs TRBV6-6 and TRBJ1-5; 7 nucleotides align to TRBD1. The germline CDR1 and CDR2 sequences are MNHNY and SVGAGI (reference sequence). J gave up 9 bases and V 8 bases, and 7 bases lay outside the gene matches. The CDR3 consists of 12 residues. This CDR3 reads CASEGTVRPQHF. The DNA for the CDR3 is TGTGCCAGCGAGGGGACAGTCAGGCCCCAGCATTTT.

This chain connects TRBV30 to TRBJ2-7; D gene unclear. This CDR3 region has 14 residues. From germline, CDR1 is GTSNPN and CDR2 SVGIG (reference sequence). Trimming pared 0 bases from V and 0 bases from J, leaving 9 bases between. CDR3 protein: CAWSVWSDSYEQYF. The DNA for the CDR3 is TGTGCCTGGAGTGTATGGTCAGACTCCTACGAGCAGTACTTC.

The chain employs TRBV15 and TRBJ2-2; TRBD1 might be the D (6 bases). Germline values: CDR1 LNHNV, CDR2 YYDKDF (reference sequence). The CDR3 contains 15 residues. V was cut by 3 bases and J by 4 bases, with 12 bases left in between. The CDR3 reads CATSRGQGSTGELFF. Written as DNA, the CDR3 is TGTGCCACCAGCAGGGGTCAGGGGAGCACCGGGGAGCTGTTTTTT.

The chain combines TRBV7-2 with TRBJ2-1, with 14 bases matching TRBD2. CDR3 size: 16 residues. V was clipped by 5 bases and J by 10 bases; unmatched bases: 10. Germline-derived CDR1 and CDR2 are SGHTA and FQGNSA. CDR3 in DNA: TGTGCCAGCAGCGACCCGGGACTAGCGGGAGCGGGAGAGCAGTTCTTC. It encodes CASSDPGLAGAGEQFF.

The chain carries TRBV29-1 and TRBJ1-2; D is unclear. CDR3 length: 13 residues. The germline gives CDR1 SQVTM, CDR2 ANQGSEA. V was shortened by 5 bases and J by 2 bases, with 12 bases between the two germline ends. CDR3 sequence reads: CSVRREENYGYTF. The CDR3 DNA reads TGCAGCGTTCGAAGGGAGGAGAACTATGGCTACACCTTC.

The chain combines TRBV30 with TRBJ1-1, with D possibly matching TRBD1 (6 bases). The germline V gene has CDR1 GTSNPN and CDR2 SVGIG (reference sequence). The CDR3 length is 13 residues. Trimming removed 0 bases at V and 6 bases at J, with 11 bases between. CDR3 amino acids: CAWSVRGLAEAFF. The DNA of the CDR3 is TGTGCCTGGAGTGTGCGGGGGCTCGCTGAAGCTTTCTTT.

V gene TRBV28 combines with J gene TRBJ1-2; the D is unclear. Trimming stripped 8 bases from V and 6 bases from J, with 13 bases between. The CDR3 covers 12 residues. The V gene's germline CDR1 is MDHEN and CDR2 SYDVKM. This chain's CDR3 is CASEGQRNGYTF. For the CDR3, the DNA is TGTGCCAGCGAGGGTCAAAGAAATGGCTACACCTTC.

This clone was seen only a few times. The chain couples TRBV19 to TRBJ1-4, with 7 bases matching TRBD1. The CDR3 is 16 amino acids. Germline V gene lookup returns CDR1 LNHDA and CDR2 SQIVND (reference sequence). The junction had 10 bases not matched to a gene; V was cut back by 5 bases and J by 4 bases. The CDR3 DNA is TGTGCCAGTAGTCCACTCGCGACAGGGCTTAATGAAAAACTGTTTTTT. Its protein is CASSPLATGLNEKLFF. Full variable domain (missing parts from reference TRBV19 and TRBJ1-4): DGGITQSPKYLFRKEGQNVTLSCEQNLNHDAMYWYRQDPGQGLRLIYYSQIVNDFQKGDIAEGYSVSREKKESFPLTVTSAQKNPTAFYLCASSPLATGLNEKLFFGSGTQLSVL.

This chain links TRBV7-9 with TRBJ2-3; TRBD2 aligns across 8 bases. Germline trimming cut 5 bases from V and 8 bases from J; bases unmatched to any gene: 18. Germline V gene lookup returns CDR1 SEHNR and CDR2 FQNEAQ (reference sequence). The CDR3 runs to 17 residues. The CDR3, as DNA: TGTGCCAGCAGCCCCGAACCCGGGGGGGGACTCAATTTTACGCAGTATTTT. Protein product: CASSPEPGGGLNFTQYF.

The J gene is TRBJ1-6, the V gene TRBV7-9; no definite D call. The CDR3 is 15 amino acids. The germline CDR1 and CDR2 sequences are SEHNR and FQNEAQ (reference sequence). This chain's CDR3 is CSTLESLSYNSPLHF. The CDR3, as DNA: TGTTCCACCCTGGAGTCCCTCTCCTATAATTCACCCCTCCACTTT.

The V call is TRBV9, the J call TRBJ2-1, with 7 positions matching TRBD2. Germline assignment: CDR1 SGDLS and CDR2 YYNGEE. The CDR3 is made up of 15 amino acids. V shed 0 bases and J 3 bases; nucleotides not matched to a gene: 3. This CDR3 reads CASSVAREGYNEQFF. The CDR3 DNA follows: TGTGCCAGCAGCGTAGCGAGGGAGGGCTACAATGAGCAGTTCTTC.

This chain uses TRBV25-1 with TRBJ2-6; D not certain. Germline-derived CDR1 and CDR2 are MGHDK and SYGVNS. The V end was cut by 5 bases, the J end by 1 base, with 3 bases between. The CDR3 covers 13 residues. The CDR3 is CASSRSGANVLTF. The CDR3 bases are TGTGCCAGCAGTCGTTCTGGGGCCAACGTCCTGACTTTC.

The rearrangement links TRBV27 to TRBJ2-1; D possibly corresponds to TRBD1 (5 bases). Trimming removed 4 bases from V and 5 bases from J, with 9 bases in between. Germline CDR1 and CDR2: MNHEY and SMNVEV (reference sequence). The CDR3 is made up of 13 amino acids. CDR3 in amino acids: CASSSIGDNEQFF. The CDR3 bases are TGTGCCAGCAGTTCAATAGGGGACAATGAGCAGTTCTTC.